The 13 T cell receptor beta chains presented below share a single source sample, sequenced in a study of human T cells and chemical hapten exposure. The time point denotes: patch test 3, about 24 weeks after DPC sensitization. Treatment of the sample: therapeutic diphenylcyclopropenone sensitization with weekly scalp DPC. MiXCR, run by TCRdb on the RACE reads, gives a single entry per CDR3 protein. This sample has 95,000 to 150,000 distinct CDR3 sequences; 11% occur once, and the top ten carry around 2.2%. The source material was whole blood, sampled in connection with sensitization to the hapten diphenylcyclopropenone (DPC). The source of these receptors is a woman between 45 and 65 years old with alopecia areata. Some clones in this sample may be carry-over from other donors' samples.

This clonotype was seen ten or more times. V is TRBV5-1 and J is TRBJ2-1, with TRBD1 identical over 7 bases. Germline V gene data show CDR1 as SGHRS and CDR2 as YFSETQ. CDR3 length equals 15 residues. The V gene end was trimmed by 3 bases and the J gene end by 8 bases; junction bases not matched to a gene: 11. The CDR3 protein is CASSSREGGVDEQFF. CDR3 DNA sequence: TGCGCCAGCAGCTCTCGTGAAGGGGGCGTCGATGAGCAGTTCTTC.

The table lists this clonotype with a few counts. The rearrangement joins TRBV14 to TRBJ1-4, with TRBD1 identical over 8 bases. The CDR3 is made up of 16 amino acids. Germline lookup yields CDR1 SGHDN and CDR2 FVKESK. Trimming at V came to 3 bases and at J to 7 bases, leaving 10 bases not matched to a gene. This chain's CDR3 is CASSHHTGGVSEKLFF. The CDR3 DNA reads as TGTGCCAGCAGCCACCATACAGGGGGAGTTAGTGAAAAACTGTTTTTT.

This clonotype appeared many times. The V call is TRBV7-8, the J call TRBJ2-1; the D is unclear. The CDR3 covers 14 residues. The germline V gene has CDR1 SGHVS and CDR2 FQNEAQ. Between the trimmed V and J ends, which lost 3 bases and 4 bases, there was a span of 10 bases. The CDR3 spells CASSLLTAYNEQFF. The CDR3 DNA reads TGTGCCAGCAGCTTGTTGACGGCGTACAATGAGCAGTTCTTC.

The chain has TRBV9 and TRBJ2-3, with D perhaps TRBD1 or TRBD2 (6 bases each). Germline loops: CDR1 SGDLS, CDR2 YYNGEE. The ends were cut back, 0 bases at V and 3 bases at J, with 11 bases in the middle. The CDR3 has 15 amino acids. The CDR3 protein is CASSVGGAGTDTQYF. DNA of the CDR3: TGTGCCAGCAGCGTAGGGGGGGCCGGGACAGATACGCAGTATTTT.

This clonotype appeared a few times. The rearrangement joins TRBV5-6 to TRBJ1-5, with D uncertain. Germline values: CDR1 SGHDT, CDR2 YYEEEE. With 2 bases removed from V and 2 bases from J, the gap between germline ends came to 11 bases. CDR3 length: 15 residues. The CDR3 is CASSFRGNGNQPQHF. In nucleotides, the CDR3 is TGTGCCAGCAGCTTCCGGGGAAACGGCAATCAGCCCCAGCATTTT.

This clonotype was observed a handful of times. The chain combines TRBV4-1 with TRBJ1-1, with a weak D call TRBD1 (6 bases). This CDR3 contains 16 residues. Germline CDR1 reads MGHRA; CDR2 reads YSYEKL. V gave up 3 bases and J gave up 3 bases, with 17 bases separating them. CDR3 bases: TGCGCCAGCAGCCAGGGAGGGGGGACATATGACACTGAAGCTTTCTTT. This codes for CASSQGGGTYDTEAFF.

There are a few counts of this clonotype. The chain carries TRBV3-1 and TRBJ2-3; 12 nucleotides align to TRBD2. The CDR3 covers 17 residues. The junction had 8 bases not matched to a gene; V was cut back by 4 bases and J by 3 bases. Germline V gene data show CDR1 as LGHDT and CDR2 as YNNKEL (reference sequence). In DNA, the CDR3 is TGTGCCAGCAGCCGGGACCCTGGGACTAGCGGGACAGATACGCAGTATTTT. Translation: CASSRDPGTSGTDTQYF.

The V call is TRBV2, the J call TRBJ2-5; perhaps TRBD2 as D (6 bases). The CDR3 spans 13 residues. Germline V gene data show CDR1 as SNHLY and CDR2 as FYNNEI. Between the trimmed V and J ends, which lost 6 bases and 4 bases, there was a span of 12 bases. CDR3 in DNA: TGTGCCAGCAGCTATTGGGAGGCAGAGACCCAGTACTTC. Protein product: CASSYWEAETQYF.

Many counts were recorded for this clonotype. The gene calls are TRBV6-2 or TRBV6-3 and TRBJ2-5; D remains ambiguous. This CDR3 spans 11 amino acids. Trimming stripped 2 bases from V and 4 bases from J, with 2 bases between. CDR1 is MNHEY and CDR2 is SVGEGT in the germline V gene. CDR3 protein: CASSYGETQYF. The CDR3 coding sequence is TGTGCCAGCAGTTACGGAGAGACCCAGTACTTC.

The chain employs TRBV20-1 and TRBJ1-1; 8 nucleotides agree with TRBD1. This CDR3 contains 13 residues. Germline loops: CDR1 DFQATT, CDR2 SNEGSKA (reference sequence). V lost 4 bases, J lost 4 bases, and 5 bases stayed unmatched. The CDR3 coding sequence is TGCAGTGCTAAGCAGGGGGCGAGCACTGAAGCTTTCTTT. This encodes CSAKQGASTEAFF.

This clonotype came up a few times. The genes are TRBV12-3 or TRBV12-4 and TRBJ1-5; 8 bases are shared with TRBD1. The junction had 3 bases not matched to a gene; V was cut back by 1 base and J by 4 bases. This CDR3 has 15 residues. This chain's CDR3 is CASSLGQGANQPQHF. DNA for the CDR3: TGTGCCAGCAGTTTAGGTCAGGGGGCAAATCAGCCCCAGCATTTT.

The chain uses TRBV20-1 and TRBJ2-7, with 11 bases fitting TRBD2. The V gene's germline CDR1 is DFQATT and CDR2 SNEGSKA (reference sequence). This CDR3 comprises 13 residues. V shed 6 bases and J 2 bases; nucleotides not matched to a gene: 3. The chain's CDR3 is CSAGTSGTYEQYF. In nucleotides, the CDR3 is TGCAGTGCCGGGACTAGCGGTACCTACGAGCAGTACTTC.

This clonotype appeared a few times. The chain recombines TRBV25-1 with TRBJ1-2, with D possibly TRBD1 on 6 matching bases. The germline CDR1 and CDR2 sequences are MGHDK and SYGVNS. The CDR3 sequence is 17 residues long. V lost 4 bases, J lost 4 bases, and 22 bases lay in between. CDR3 nucleotides: TGTGCCAGCAGTGCCTCCACGTCAGGGGTTACTGTCTATGGCTACACCTTC. Its translation is CASSASTSGVTVYGYTF.